This TCR beta chain was recovered during a study of cytomegalovirus exposure and HLA in healthy donors. This PCR relied on a set of 60 Vbeta primers and 13 Jbeta primers. The protocol was immunoSEQ multiplex PCR, while the TCRdb copy is restricted to in-frame clones and leaves out a portion. The sample carries roughly 150,000 clones, 60% to 85% recorded once. The V gene lost 3 bases and the J gene lost 5 bases, with 25 bases spanning the gap. Germline V CDR1 and CDR2: GTSNPN, SVGIG (reference sequence). There are 17 residues in the CDR3. V and J are TRBV30 and TRBJ1-2, with TRBD1 as a possible D gene (5 bases). Input material: PBMCs. The sequence derives from a woman between 35 and 50 years old in good health and CMV-seropositive. The CDR3 reads CAWRGRGDVKPLYGYTF. CDR3 nucleotide sequence: TGTGCCTGGAGAGGCCGGGGGGATGTCAAACCCCTGTATGGCTACACCTTC.